This is a list of T cell receptor beta chains from one sample in a study of identical twins. TCRdb ran MiXCR on the 5' RACE reads and lists one entry per CDR3 protein. Of about 220,000 distinct CDR3 sequences in the sample, 7.5% are singletons; the top ten hold 1.9%. These data were also reused for a study on yellow fever vaccine responses in identical twins.

The material sequenced was memory (CD45RO+) T cells sorted from blood. The receptors originated from a woman between 18 and 29 years old in good health. The CDR3 runs from the conserved cysteine through the conserved F or W. A D gene is named only where the DNA matches it firmly. Clone size appears in some rows only: once, few, many, or a class for an expanded clone.

size | J | D | length | V | CDR3 | DNA
. | TRBJ1-5 | TRBD1 | 15 | TRBV28 | CASSPGQGNYQPQHF | TGTGCCAGCAGCCCGGGACAGGGGAACTATCAGCCCCAGCATTTT
few | TRBJ1-1 | . | 14 | TRBV5-1 | CASSLLGPNTEASF | TGCGCCAGCAGCTTATTGGGGCCGAACACTGAAGCTTCCTTT
many | TRBJ2-3 | TRBD2 | 16 | TRBV10-3 | CAISEGVLAGTDTQYF | TGTGCCATCAGTGAGGGGGTGCTAGCGGGCACAGATACGCAGTATTTT
many | TRBJ2-7 | TRBD1 | 13 | TRBV20-1 | CSARQGWTYEQYF | TGCAGTGCCAGACAGGGGTGGACCTACGAGCAGTACTTC
. | TRBJ2-1 | TRBD2 | 14 | TRBV6-4 | CASSDTTSVNEQFF | TGTGCCAGCAGTGACACGACTAGCGTCAATGAGCAGTTCTTC
many | TRBJ1-2 | . | 17 | TRBV6-1 | CASSENTLDKVAHGYTF | TGTGCCAGCAGTGAAAACACCCTGGACAAGGTGGCGCATGGCTACACCTTC
. | TRBJ2-5 | . | 15 | TRBV9 | CASSAAGFPQETQYF | TGTGCCAGCAGCGCAGCAGGCTTTCCTCAAGAGACCCAGTACTTC
. | TRBJ1-2 | . | 13 | TRBV10-2 | CASRGRYNYGYTF | TGCGCCAGCCGGGGCAGGTATAACTATGGCTACACCTTC
few | TRBJ1-4 | TRBD1 | 15 | TRBV12-3/TRBV12-4 | CASSGTGGTNEKLFF | TGTGCCAGCAGCGGGACAGGGGGGACTAATGAAAAACTGTTTTTT
. | TRBJ2-4 | . | 15 | TRBV29-1 | CSVETRTVAKNIQYF | TGCAGCGTTGAAACCCGGACAGTAGCCAAAAACATTCAGTACTTC
few | TRBJ2-7 | TRBD1 | 15 | TRBV27 | CASSPTGGTFYEQYF | TGTGCCAGCAGCCCGACAGGGGGAACTTTCTACGAGCAGTACTTC
. | TRBJ2-1 | TRBD1 | 17 | TRBV6-2/TRBV6-3 | CASRSPTGISSYNEQFF | TGTGCCAGCAGATCTCCGACAGGGATTAGCTCCTACAATGAGCAGTTCTTC
many | TRBJ2-3 | . | 12 | TRBV29-1 | CSVPRTRDTQYF | TGCAGCGTTCCCAGGACCCGAGATACGCAGTATTTT
. | TRBJ2-7 | . | 20 | TRBV20-1 | CSARVLEGDLGSGVPYEQYF | TGCAGTGCTAGAGTTTTGGAGGGGGATCTCGGGTCGGGAGTCCCCTACGAGCAGTACTTC
many | TRBJ2-7 | . | 13 | TRBV5-1 | CASSFPGSLEQYF | TGCGCCAGCAGCTTTCCGGGCAGCTTGGAGCAGTACTTC
many | TRBJ2-7 | TRBD2 | 17 | TRBV28 | CASSLSITSGSTYEQYF | TGTGCCAGCAGTTTGTCAATCACTAGCGGGAGCACCTACGAGCAGTACTTC
. | TRBJ1-3 | . | 14 | TRBV28 | CASLGFTSGNTIYF | TGTGCCAGCCTTGGCTTTACCTCTGGAAACACCATATATTTT
many | TRBJ2-6 | TRBD1 | 19 | TRBV12-3/TRBV12-4 | CASSPSPGQGAGRANVLTF | TGTGCCAGCAGTCCCAGCCCGGGACAGGGGGCCGGAAGGGCCAACGTCCTGACTTTC
few | TRBJ2-6 | TRBD1 | 20 | TRBV4-1 | CASSQELGQGNLSGANVLTF | TGCGCCAGCAGCCAAGAGTTGGGACAGGGGAACTTATCTGGGGCCAACGTCCTGACTTTC
. | TRBJ2-2 | . | 14 | TRBV6-1 | CASSRRGGTGELFF | TGTGCCAGCAGCCGTAGGGGGGGCACCGGGGAGCTGTTTTTT
many | TRBJ2-3 | . | 16 | TRBV7-2 | CASRNSQGLRTDTQYF | TGTGCCAGCAGAAACAGTCAGGGCCTCCGCACAGATACGCAGTATTTT
few | TRBJ1-2 | TRBD1 | 14 | TRBV7-9 | CASSYSGTGDGYTF | TGTGCCAGCAGCTACTCCGGGACAGGTGATGGCTACACCTTC
few | TRBJ2-1 | . | 13 | TRBV27 | CASRIGPTYEQFF | TGTGCCAGCAGAATCGGACCAACCTATGAGCAGTTCTTC
few | TRBJ1-4 | TRBD1 | 16 | TRBV3-1 | CASSQRQGGGGEKLFF | TGTGCCAGCAGCCAGCGACAGGGGGGAGGAGGTGAAAAACTGTTTTTT
. | TRBJ2-1 | TRBD2 | 14 | TRBV28 | CASTVEREGHEQFF | TGTGCCAGCACCGTTGAGCGGGAGGGGCATGAGCAGTTCTTC
. | TRBJ1-1 | . | 13 | TRBV28 | CASILQRNTEAFF | TGTGCCAGCATCTTACAGCGGAACACTGAAGCTTTCTTT
many | TRBJ2-3 | TRBD2 | 13 | TRBV28 | CAAWGGVTDTQYF | TGTGCAGCCTGGGGGGGAGTCACAGATACGCAGTATTTT
. | TRBJ2-5 | . | 13 | TRBV20-1 | CSAHWTGQETQYF | TGCAGTGCTCACTGGACGGGACAAGAGACCCAGTACTTC
few | TRBJ1-5 | TRBD1 | 19 | TRBV27 | CASSPWAGQTKYSNQPQHF | TGTGCCAGCAGTCCCTGGGCGGGACAGACTAAGTATAGCAATCAGCCCCAGCATTTT
. | TRBJ2-7 | . | 15 | TRBV12-3/TRBV12-4 | CASSSIRDFTYEQYF | TGTGCCAGCAGCTCTATCCGGGACTTCACCTACGAGCAGTACTTC
. | TRBJ2-5 | . | 13 | TRBV5-1 | CASSLALLETQYF | TGCGCCAGCAGCTTGGCCTTGTTGGAGACCCAGTACTTC
many | TRBJ1-2 | . | 14 | TRBV7-9 | CASSFREGAGGYTF | TGTGCCAGCAGCTTCCGTGAGGGCGCTGGGGGCTACACCTTC
. | TRBJ2-7 | . | 12 | TRBV6-2/TRBV6-3 | CASRDSISEQYF | TGTGCCAGCCGGGACTCTATTTCCGAGCAGTACTTC
many | TRBJ1-5 | . | 13 | TRBV29-1 | CSVGSGSNQPQHF | TGCAGCGTTGGGTCAGGTAGCAATCAGCCCCAGCATTTT
many | TRBJ2-2 | TRBD2 | 14 | TRBV12-3/TRBV12-4 | CASSLSGATGELFF | TGTGCCAGCAGTTTAAGCGGGGCCACGGGGGAGCTGTTTTTT
many | TRBJ2-7 | . | 12 | TRBV12-3/TRBV12-4 | CASTLTGYEQYF | TGTGCCAGCACCTTAACAGGGTACGAGCAGTACTTC